This T cell receptor beta chain was captured in a study of blood T cell repertoires in COVID-19. Overall study: Italy, Spain and the United States were the sources of the convalescent and acute COVID-19 samples. Nucleic acid was either cDNA or gDNA, and it came from T cells, B-cell-depleted T cells, or PBMCs.

The trim removed 6 bases at V and 2 bases at J, leaving 9 bases unmatched. The length of the CDR3 is 15 residues. The germline V gene encodes CDR1 KGHDR and CDR2 SFDVKD. Original data processing: Amplification of reference gene primers was used by the study to estimate nucleated cell counts. Clones were read by immunoSEQ multiplex PCR, and TCRdb kept only the in-frame ones, dropping some. Clone size and the V and J calls come from that table; the DNA yielded D and trimming. Counted here are about 77,000 clones, 75% to 85% occurring once; the ten biggest clones make up around 5.2%. This rearrangement joins TRBV24-1 to TRBJ2-7; 7 positions agree with TRBD2. This clonotype was obtained from a woman in her seventies with acute or convalescent COVID-19. The source material was peripheral blood. The CDR3 DNA reads as TGTGCCACCAGTCAACGACGGGGGGAGACCTACGAGCAGTACTTC. As protein: CATSQRRGETYEQYF.